The clone carrying this T cell receptor beta chain has a count of ten or more. What it binds is unknown. A junction boundary mismatches the germline segment, possibly from a read error. The same CDR3 also results from other DNA sequences found in this sample. This record comes from a study of metastatic and nonmetastatic thyroid tumors. Study-wide context: Repertoire data that came from the blood and tumor or nodule tissue of malignant and benign thyroid patients were compared.

The CDR3 sequence is 13 residues long. Germline lookup yields CDR1 DFQATT and CDR2 SNEGSKA (reference sequence). Prior to thyroid surgery, none of the patients had received any treatment. Study-level findings and limits: When malignant thyroid tumors were compared with benign nodules, TCR beta diversity was reportedly significantly higher in the malignant tumors. This held in both blood and tumor samples.

Original methodology: The distant-metastasis classifier for papillary thyroid cancer was built from CDR3 differences across clinicopathological groups. TCRdb reassembled clones from the PCR reads with MiXCR. The V and J calls follow TCRdb's processing rather than the paper's. Of some 20,000 clones listed, approximately 22% are singletons. Sequenced input: tumor tissue. The chain carries TRBV20-1 and TRBJ1-2; D possibly corresponds to TRBD1 (5 bases). The sequence came from a male donor with papillary thyroid cancer or a benign thyroid nodule (not recorded which). Some clones in this sample may be carry-over from other donors' samples. The CDR3 protein is CSAEKDILYGYTF. The CDR3 DNA follows: TGCAGTGCTGAGAAGGACATCCTCTATGGCTACACTTTC.